Shown below are 5 T cell receptor beta chains from a single sample sequenced in a study of CD4+ T cells in melanoma. The assay was immunoSEQ multiplex PCR, and TCRdb's table has in-frame clones only and misses some. The profile shows more than 10,000 clones, about 60% of them singletons. Sequenced: cells from a culture (not recorded whether cultured in vitro). The receptors come from a human donor with melanoma.

This clone has more than one count but fewer than ten. J is TRBJ1-2 and V is TRBV19; D is perhaps TRBD1 (5 bases). V dropped 9 bases and J dropped 2 bases, with 10 bases sitting between them. Germline CDR1 and CDR2: LNHDA and SQIVND (reference sequence). This CDR3 is built from 12 residues. CDR3 nucleotides: TGTGCCAGCGCCGACAGAAACTATGGCTACACCTTC. It specifies CASADRNYGYTF.

This clone was seen more than once but under ten times. This chain's CDR3 is CASSEDRYYGYTF. The CDR3 coding sequence is TGTGCCAGTAGTGAGGACAGGTACTATGGCTACACCTTC. V is TRBV19 and J is TRBJ1-2, with TRBD1 matching 7 bases. Germline V gene sequence: CDR1 LNHDA, CDR2 SQIVND (reference sequence). CDR3 length: 13 amino acids. J lost 3 bases, V lost 5 bases, and 3 bases had no gene match.

The genes are TRBV9 and TRBJ1-2; 10 bases align to TRBD1. Losses at the gene ends were 0 bases for V and 7 bases for J; bases not matched to a gene: 6. This CDR3 has 15 amino acids. Germline V gene lookup returns CDR1 SGDLS and CDR2 YYNGEE. CDR3 bases: TGTGCCAGCAGCGTAGGAGCCGGGACAGGGGTTGGCTACACCTTC. It codes for CASSVGAGTGVGYTF.

The chain has TRBV18 and TRBJ1-2; D call uncertain. The germline gives CDR1 KGHSH, CDR2 LQKENI. V lost 1 base and J lost 3, with 12 bases in between. The CDR3 is 15 residues long. The CDR3 sequence: CASSPLTAPDYGYTF. The CDR3 DNA follows: TGTGCCAGCTCACCACTGACGGCCCCAGACTATGGCTACACCTTC.

This clone has just a few counts. The V call is TRBV6-5, the J call TRBJ2-7, with D perhaps assigned TRBD1 or TRBD2 (5 bases each). The CDR3 is 14 residues long. Trimming pared 6 bases from V and 0 bases from J, leaving 12 bases between. CDR1 is MNHEY and CDR2 is SVGAGI in the germline V gene. The CDR3 coding sequence is TGTGCCAGCAGCTCTCGGGACGCCTCCTACGAGCAGTACTTC. It yields the protein CASSSRDASYEQYF.